The entry below gives a single T cell receptor beta chain sequence along with its context. The record originates from a study of Ad26.COV2.S vaccination and SARS-CoV-2 variants. CDR3 size: 14 residues. Per the germline V gene, CDR1 is SGHRS and CDR2 is YFSETQ. V was trimmed by 4 bases and J by 2 bases, leaving 13 bases between them. Measured with immunoSEQ multiplex PCR; TCRdb has only the in-frame clones, and not every one. This sample has about 350,000 clones, with about 90% found just once. The sample here was peripheral blood, taken after recovery from COVID-19. The chain couples TRBV5-1 to TRBJ2-7, with D perhaps TRBD1 or TRBD2 (6 bases each). The receptor's source is a human donor who had recovered from COVID-19. CDR3 in DNA: TGCGCCAGCAGCCCCCTAGGGGGGACCTACGAGCAGTACTTC. Encoded protein: CASSPLGGTYEQYF.